This passage covers 3 T cell receptor beta chains from one sample sequenced in a study of blood T cell repertoires in COVID-19. Profiling relied on immunoSEQ multiplex PCR, and the TCRdb table lists in-frame clones only, not all of them. This table holds 200,000 to 250,000 clones, roughly 87% found once. Sequenced sample: PBMCs or T cells enriched from blood (not recorded which). The source of these receptors is a man younger than 45 who had recovered from COVID-19.

The J gene is TRBJ2-1, the V gene TRBV3-1 (or the pseudogene TRBV3-2), with 8 positions matching TRBD2. Germline CDR1 LGHDT, CDR2 YNNKEL (reference sequence). J lost 4 bases, V lost 0 bases, and 2 bases had no gene match. The CDR3 spans 15 residues. This chain's CDR3 is CASSQDPGGYNEQFF. CDR3 nucleotides: TGTGCCAGCAGCCAAGATCCGGGAGGGTACAATGAGCAGTTCTTC.

J is TRBJ1-5 and V is TRBV19; 9 bases are shared with TRBD1. Per the germline V gene, CDR1 is LNHDA and CDR2 is SQIVND (reference sequence). There are 15 residues in the CDR3. With 2 bases clipped from V and 7 bases from J, the junction kept 6 bases outside the gene matches. The CDR3 region has the DNA TGTGCCAGTAGTATATACCGGGACAGGGTCCAGCCCCAGCATTTT. Translating it yields CASSIYRDRVQPQHF. The variable domain in full, completed from reference TRBV19 and TRBJ1-5, reads DGGITQSPKYLFRKEGQNVTLSCEQNLNHDAMYWYRQDPGQGLRLIYYSQIVNDFQKGDIAEGYSVSREKKESFPLTVTSAQKNPTAFYLCASSIYRDRVQPQHFGDGTRLSIL.

This clone has a handful of counts. The chain couples TRBV28 to TRBJ1-5; 7 bases align to TRBD1. V dropped 3 bases and J dropped 1; count of bases not matched to a gene: 6. Germline V lookup: CDR1 MDHEN, CDR2 SYDVKM. The length of the CDR3 is 16 residues. The CDR3 coding sequence is TGTGCCAGCAGTTTTACCGGGACAGAGAGCAATCAGCCCCAGCATTTT. It specifies CASSFTGTESNQPQHF. The whole variable domain, filled in from reference TRBV28 and TRBJ1-5, reads DVKVTQSSRYLVKRTGEKVFLECVQDMDHENMFWYRQDPGLGLRLIYFSYDVKMKEKGDIPEGYSVSREKKERFSLILESASTNQTSMYLCASSFTGTESNQPQHFGDGTRLSIL.